This TCR beta chain was retrieved from a study of T cell repertoires in cytomegalovirus infection. TCRdb reprocessed the reads with MiXCR, giving one entry per CDR3 protein. The sample has some 300,000 distinct CDR3 sequences; about a sixth are singletons. With respect to this clonotype: Its antigen is still unknown.

The CDR3 length is 17 residues. J was trimmed by 4 bases and V by 5 bases; bases with no gene match: 9. CDR1 and CDR2 from the germline V gene are MGHRA and YSYEKL. Findings and caveats of the study: Ex vivo responses were dominated by HLA-C-restricted CMV-specific TCR beta clonotypes. The study identified carriers of CMV plus the relevant HLA from cumulative public TCR beta family frequency.

This sequence originates from a human donor in good health (CMV status not recorded). Some clones in this sample may be carry-over from other donors' samples. The sequencing input was PBMCs. V is TRBV4-1 and J is TRBJ2-3; 13 nucleotides line up with TRBD2. DNA for the CDR3: TGCGCCAGCAGCGCTCCTCGACTAGCGGGGGGCCCAGATACGCAGTATTTT. Amino acids: CASSAPRLAGGPDTQYF.